The 16 T cell receptor beta chains in this list originate from one sample, sequenced in a study of T cell responses to AZD1222 COVID-19 vaccine. Method: immunoSEQ multiplex PCR; TCRdb's copy keeps in-frame clones and lacks some. The table lists about 110,000 clones, more than 75% of them singletons. This sample comprised peripheral blood, obtained on day 0 of AZD1222 vaccination. Receptor source: an adult in good health.

The chain carries TRBV10-3 and TRBJ2-2; D gene unclear. Trimming removed 3 bases at V and 1 base at J, with 3 bases between. Germline V gene lookup returns CDR1 ENHRY and CDR2 SYGVKD. The CDR3 is 13 residues long. The CDR3 sequence: CAISDKNTGELFF. CDR3 nucleotides: TGTGCCATCAGTGATAAGAACACCGGGGAGCTGTTTTTT.

This rearrangement joins TRBV7-2 to TRBJ1-6; D not certain. V dropped 5 bases and J dropped 6 bases, with 14 bases sitting between them. The CDR3 contains 15 residues. Germline V gives CDR1 SGHTA, CDR2 FQGNSA. The CDR3, as DNA: TGTGCCAGCAGCCCCCGGGCAGCGATTAATTCACCCCTCCACTTT. Residues: CASSPRAAINSPLHF.

CDR3 region: CASSEGLAGANTDTQYF. CDR3 bases: TGTGCCAGCAGCGAAGGACTAGCGGGGGCAAACACAGATACGCAGTATTTT. V is TRBV9 and J is TRBJ2-3; 13 bases map to TRBD2. Germline CDR1 SGDLS, CDR2 YYNGEE. The CDR3 extends over 17 amino acids. V lost 3 bases and J lost 2; bases outside the gene matches: 6.

The chain joins TRBV7-2 to TRBJ1-5; no clear D gene. The CDR3 is 13 amino acids. V was cut by 1 base and J by 5 bases, with 6 bases left in between. CDR1 is SGHTA, CDR2 FQGNSA, per germline. CDR3 bases: TGTGCCAGCAGCTTAGAGAGGGATCAGCCCCAGCATTTT. This codes for CASSLERDQPQHF.

The J gene is TRBJ1-1, the V gene TRBV7-2; 7 bases are shared with TRBD1. The length of the CDR3 is 14 residues. Trimming took 3 bases from V and 0 from J; bases not matched to a gene: 1. Germline assignment: CDR1 SGHTA and CDR2 FQGNSA. The CDR3 reads CASSLDRMNTEAFF. CDR3 DNA: TGTGCCAGCAGCTTGGACAGGATGAACACTGAAGCTTTCTTT. Drawing the rest from reference TRBV7-2 and TRBJ1-1, the complete variable domain is GAGVSQSPSNKVTEKGKDVELRCDPISGHTALYWYRQSLGQGLEFLIYFQGNSAPDKSGLPSDRFSAERTGGSVSTLTIQRTQQEDSAVYLCASSLDRMNTEAFFGQGTRLTVV.

The chain couples TRBV29-1 to TRBJ2-2; 12 bases line up with TRBD1. The CDR3 length is 16 residues. V was clipped by 7 bases and J by 7 bases; unmatched bases: 13. The germline V gene encodes CDR1 SQVTM and CDR2 ANQGSEA. CDR3 coding DNA: TGCAGCGCCCGCCCCGGGACAGGGGGCTTCAGCGGGGAGCTGTTTTTT. Protein product: CSARPGTGGFSGELFF.

CDR3 protein: CASSQLAGSYTGELFF. The CDR3 DNA reads as TGCGCCAGCAGCCAATTAGCGGGGTCGTACACCGGGGAGCTGTTTTTT. V and J are TRBV4-1 and TRBJ2-2, with 8 bases aligning to TRBD2. This CDR3 has 16 residues. With V trimmed by 2 bases and J by 3 bases, 5 bases remained unmatched. CDR1 and CDR2 from the germline V gene are MGHRA and YSYEKL.

The gene calls are TRBV10-3 and TRBJ2-1; 9 bases line up with TRBD2. J gave up 8 bases and V 10 bases, and 15 bases lay outside the gene matches. The CDR3 sequence is 15 residues long. CDR1 and CDR2 (germline): ENHRY, SYGVKD. CDR3 sequence (DNA): TGTGCCACCGGCCCAGCGGGGGGTATACAATATGAGCAGTTCTTC. It yields the protein CATGPAGGIQYEQFF.

The rearrangement joins TRBV19 to TRBJ1-5; D unclear. CDR1 LNHDA and CDR2 SQIVND come from the germline V gene (reference sequence). This CDR3 region has 13 residues. Trimming removed 5 bases from V and 3 bases from J, with 8 bases in between. CDR3 residues: CASSPAVNQPQHF. The CDR3 nucleotides are TGTGCCAGTAGTCCCGCGGTCAATCAGCCCCAGCATTTT.

This chain connects TRBV7-9 to TRBJ2-2; D might be TRBD1 or TRBD2, each matching 5 bases. This CDR3 is 16 amino acids long. The ends were cut back, 0 bases at V and 0 bases at J, with 8 bases in the middle. CDR1 SEHNR and CDR2 FQNEAQ come from the germline V gene (reference sequence). The CDR3 is CASSLARGPNTGELFF. For the CDR3, the DNA is TGTGCCAGCAGCTTAGCAAGGGGACCGAACACCGGGGAGCTGTTTTTT.

This clone was seen only once. This chain uses TRBV28 with TRBJ2-7; 8 bases are a match to TRBD2. The CDR3 is 17 amino acids. CDR1 is MDHEN and CDR2 is SYDVKM in the germline V gene. V was clipped by 0 bases and J by 0 bases; unmatched bases: 7. The CDR3 loop reads CASSLWGRGLVSYEQYF. CDR3 coding DNA: TGTGCCAGCAGTTTATGGGGCCGGGGACTAGTCTCCTACGAGCAGTACTTC.

This rearrangement joins TRBV4-3 to TRBJ1-4, with TRBD1 matching 8 bases. V lost 4 bases to trimming and J lost 8 bases; unmatched junction nucleotides: 9. The CDR3 extends over 15 amino acids. Per the germline V gene, CDR1 is LGHNA and CDR2 is YSLEER. The CDR3 DNA reads as TGCGCCAGCAGCCGCGGACAGGGTGCTTACGAAAAACTGTTTTTT. Translating it yields CASSRGQGAYEKLFF.

The CDR3 DNA reads TGTGCCAGCAGGTCCGGGACAGGGGGTGAAAAACTGTTTTTT. Translating it yields CASRSGTGGEKLFF. This chain joins TRBV6-5 and TRBJ1-4, with 11 bases lining up with TRBD1. The CDR3 is made up of 14 amino acids. From germline, CDR1 is MNHEY and CDR2 SVGAGI. The V segment lost 6 bases and the J segment 7 bases; nucleotides outside the gene matches: 4.

The chain links TRBV2 to TRBJ2-5; 8 positions agree with TRBD1. Trimming took 5 bases from V and 5 from J; bases not matched to a gene: 4. This CDR3 contains 13 residues. The germline V gene encodes CDR1 SNHLY and CDR2 FYNNEI. The CDR3 protein is CASSTGGWETQYF. As DNA, the CDR3 is TGTGCCAGCAGTACAGGGGGTTGGGAGACCCAGTACTTC.

This clone came up a few times. The chain uses TRBV4-3 and TRBJ2-7, with TRBD1 identical over 8 bases. The CDR3 covers 17 residues. The germline V gene has CDR1 LGHNA and CDR2 YSLEER. Trimming cost V 0 bases and J 6 bases; bases outside gene matches: 13. CDR3 DNA: TGCGCCAGCAGCCAAGATGTGATGGACAGGGCACCCCTCGAGCAGTACTTC. Translating it yields CASSQDVMDRAPLEQYF.

This rearrangement joins TRBV2 to TRBJ1-2; D is undetermined. This CDR3 is 11 amino acids long. In germline, CDR1 is SNHLY, CDR2 FYNNEI. V lost 4 bases and J 9 bases, leaving 9 bases between the germline ends. The CDR3 reads CASSAGSRYTF. Written as DNA, the CDR3 is TGTGCCAGCAGTGCTGGGTCCCGCTACACCTTC.